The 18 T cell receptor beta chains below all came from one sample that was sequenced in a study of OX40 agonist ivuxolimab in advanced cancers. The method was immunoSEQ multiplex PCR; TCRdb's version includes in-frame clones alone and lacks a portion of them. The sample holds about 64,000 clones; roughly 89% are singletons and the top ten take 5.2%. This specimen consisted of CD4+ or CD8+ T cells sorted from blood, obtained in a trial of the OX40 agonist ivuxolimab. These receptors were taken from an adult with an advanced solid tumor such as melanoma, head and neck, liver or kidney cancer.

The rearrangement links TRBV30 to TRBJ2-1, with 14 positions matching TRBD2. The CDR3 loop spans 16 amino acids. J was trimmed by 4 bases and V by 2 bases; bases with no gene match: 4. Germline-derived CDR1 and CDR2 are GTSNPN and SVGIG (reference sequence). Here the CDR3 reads CAWSPRLAGGYNEQFF. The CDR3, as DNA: TGTGCCTGGAGTCCCCGACTAGCGGGAGGGTACAATGAGCAGTTCTTC.

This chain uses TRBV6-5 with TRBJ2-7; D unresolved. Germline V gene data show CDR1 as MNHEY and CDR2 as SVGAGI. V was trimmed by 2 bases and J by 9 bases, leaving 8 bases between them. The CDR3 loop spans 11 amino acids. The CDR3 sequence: CASSYPDAQYF. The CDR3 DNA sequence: TGTGCCAGCAGTTACCCCGACGCGCAGTACTTC.

Here the CDR3 DNA reads TGTGCCAGCAGTTACTCAACGGTAGCCGGAAACACCATATATTTT. Protein product: CASSYSTVAGNTIYF. V usage is TRBV6-5 and J usage is TRBJ1-3; D not certain. Germline V gene sequence: CDR1 MNHEY, CDR2 SVGAGI. The CDR3 has 15 residues. V was cut by 0 bases and J by 4 bases, with 10 bases left in between.

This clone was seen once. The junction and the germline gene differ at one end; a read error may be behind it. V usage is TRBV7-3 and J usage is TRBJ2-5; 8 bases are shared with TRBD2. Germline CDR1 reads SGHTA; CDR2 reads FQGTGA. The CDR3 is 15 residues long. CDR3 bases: TGTGCCAGCAGCGGGCGAGCGGGAGCTTGGGAGATCCAGTACTTC. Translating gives CASSGRAGAWEIQYF. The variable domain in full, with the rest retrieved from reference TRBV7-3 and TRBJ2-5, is GAGVSQTPSNKVTEKGKYVELRCDPISGHTALYWYRQSLGQGPEFLIYFQGTGAADDSGLPNDRFFAVRPEGSVSTLKIQRTERGDSAVYLCASSGRAGAWEIQYFGPGTRLLVL.

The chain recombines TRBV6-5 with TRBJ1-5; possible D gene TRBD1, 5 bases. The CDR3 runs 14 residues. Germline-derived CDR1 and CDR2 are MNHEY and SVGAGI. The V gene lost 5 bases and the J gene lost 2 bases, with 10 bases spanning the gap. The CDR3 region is CASSPWGGNQPQHF. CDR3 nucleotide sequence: TGTGCCAGCAGTCCGTGGGGGGGCAATCAGCCCCAGCATTTT.

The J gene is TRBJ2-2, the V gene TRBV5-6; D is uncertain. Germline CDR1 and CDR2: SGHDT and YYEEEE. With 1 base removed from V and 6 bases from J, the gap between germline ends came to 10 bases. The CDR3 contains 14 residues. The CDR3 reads CASSLFHRAGELFF. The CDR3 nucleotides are TGTGCCAGCAGCTTGTTCCACAGAGCCGGGGAGCTGTTTTTT. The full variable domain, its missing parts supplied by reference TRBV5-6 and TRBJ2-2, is DAGVTQSPTHLIKTRGQQVTLRCSPKSGHDTVSWYQQALGQGPQFIFQYYEEEERQRGNFPDRFSGHQFPNYSSELNVNALLLGDSALYLCASSLFHRAGELFFGEGSRLTVL.

Written as DNA, the CDR3 is TGTGCCTGGAGTGTACGCGGACAGGGGCAAGAGACCCAGTACTTC. It codes for CAWSVRGQGQETQYF. This chain connects TRBV30 to TRBJ2-5; 9 bases are shared with TRBD1. The CDR3 is made up of 15 amino acids. In germline, CDR1 is GTSNPN, CDR2 SVGIG (reference sequence). Trimming took 0 bases from V and 2 from J; bases not matched to a gene: 4.

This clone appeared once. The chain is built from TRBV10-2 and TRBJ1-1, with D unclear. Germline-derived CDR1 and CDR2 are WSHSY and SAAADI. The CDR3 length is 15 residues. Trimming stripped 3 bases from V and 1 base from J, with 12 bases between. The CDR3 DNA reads TGCGCCAGCAGTGACACAAGACGGGAGAACACTGAAGCTTTCTTT. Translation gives CASSDTRRENTEAFF.

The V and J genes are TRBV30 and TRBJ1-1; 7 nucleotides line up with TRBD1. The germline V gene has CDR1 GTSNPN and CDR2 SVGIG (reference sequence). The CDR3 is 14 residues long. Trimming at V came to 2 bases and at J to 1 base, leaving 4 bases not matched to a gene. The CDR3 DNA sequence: TGTGCCTGGAGTAGGGACAGCAAGAACACTGAAGCTTTCTTT. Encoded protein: CAWSRDSKNTEAFF.

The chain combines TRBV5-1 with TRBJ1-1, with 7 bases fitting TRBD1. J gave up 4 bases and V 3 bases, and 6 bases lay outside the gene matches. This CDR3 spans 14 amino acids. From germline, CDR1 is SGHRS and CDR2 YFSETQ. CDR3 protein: CASSSRQGGTEAFF. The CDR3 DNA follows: TGCGCCAGCAGCTCTAGACAGGGCGGCACTGAAGCTTTCTTT.

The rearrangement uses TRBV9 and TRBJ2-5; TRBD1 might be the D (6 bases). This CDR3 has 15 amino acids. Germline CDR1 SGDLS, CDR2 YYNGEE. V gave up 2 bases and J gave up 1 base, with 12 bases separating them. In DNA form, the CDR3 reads TGTGCCAGCAGCGTCTCGACAGGAGCCCAAGAGACCCAGTACTTC. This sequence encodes CASSVSTGAQETQYF.

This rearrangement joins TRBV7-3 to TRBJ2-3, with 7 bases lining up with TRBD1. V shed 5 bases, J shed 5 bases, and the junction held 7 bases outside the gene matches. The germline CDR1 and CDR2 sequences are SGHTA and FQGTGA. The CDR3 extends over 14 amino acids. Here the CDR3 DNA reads TGTGCCAGCAGCCTAGGGGGCGCGGGAGATACGCAGTATTTT. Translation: CASSLGGAGDTQYF.

DNA of the CDR3: TGTGCCAGCAGCTTATCGTCTAGCGGGGTACAAGAGACCCAGTACTTC. Protein: CASSLSSSGVQETQYF. The chain carries TRBV7-9 and TRBJ2-5, with 9 bases identical to TRBD2. This CDR3 contains 16 residues. In germline, CDR1 is SEHNR, CDR2 FQNEAQ (reference sequence). With V trimmed by 2 bases and J by 2 bases, 6 bases remained unmatched.

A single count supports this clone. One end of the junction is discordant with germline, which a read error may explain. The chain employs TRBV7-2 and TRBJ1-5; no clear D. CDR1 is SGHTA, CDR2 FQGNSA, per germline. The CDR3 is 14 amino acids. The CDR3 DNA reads TGTGCCAGCAGCTTCGCCGAAAGTAATCAGCCCCGGCATTTT. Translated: CASSFAESNQPRHF.

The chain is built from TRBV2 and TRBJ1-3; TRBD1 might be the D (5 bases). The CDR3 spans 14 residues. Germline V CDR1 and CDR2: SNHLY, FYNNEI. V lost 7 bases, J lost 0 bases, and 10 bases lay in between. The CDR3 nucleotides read TGTGCCAGCACAGGGCAGGACTCTGGAAACACCATATATTTT. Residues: CASTGQDSGNTIYF.

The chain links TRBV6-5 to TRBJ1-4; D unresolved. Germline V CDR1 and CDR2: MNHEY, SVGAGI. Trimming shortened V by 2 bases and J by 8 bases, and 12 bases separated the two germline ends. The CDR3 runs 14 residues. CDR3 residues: CASSYRQRTEKLFF. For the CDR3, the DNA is TGTGCCAGCAGTTACCGACAACGGACGGAAAAACTGTTTTTT.

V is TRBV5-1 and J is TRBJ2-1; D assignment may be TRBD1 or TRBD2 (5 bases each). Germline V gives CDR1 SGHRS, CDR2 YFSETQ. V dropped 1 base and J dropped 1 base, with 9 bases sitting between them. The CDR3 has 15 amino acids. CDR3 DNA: TGCGCCAGCAGCTTGACGGGGCTTTCCTACAATGAGCAGTTCTTC. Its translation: CASSLTGLSYNEQFF.

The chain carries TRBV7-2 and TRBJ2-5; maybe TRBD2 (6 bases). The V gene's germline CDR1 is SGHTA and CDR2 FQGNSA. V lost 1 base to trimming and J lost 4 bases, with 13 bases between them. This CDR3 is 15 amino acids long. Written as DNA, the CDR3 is TGTGCCAGCAGCTTAGGGTACGGGCGGGGAGAGACCCAGTACTTC. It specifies CASSLGYGRGETQYF. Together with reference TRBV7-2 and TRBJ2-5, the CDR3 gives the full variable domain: GAGVSQSPSNKVTEKGKDVELRCDPISGHTALYWYRQSLGQGLEFLIYFQGNSAPDKSGLPSDRFSAERTGGSVSTLTIQRTQQEDSAVYLCASSLGYGRGETQYFGPGTRLLVL.